The next 15 T cell receptor beta chains were all read from a single sample in a study of graft-versus-host responses after intestinal transplantation. TCRdb's table, derived via immunoSEQ multiplex PCR, lists solely in-frame clones and lacks some. This repertoire shows under 75,000 clones, almost 90% found once; its top ten account for around 4%. Antigens for these TCRs are unknown. Specimen: unstimulated CD8+ T cells sorted from spleen or lymph node cells, collected before transplant. The receptors were sampled from a human donor who was the organ donor for an intestinal transplant.

This chain's CDR3 is CASSYLRGGGNNEQFF. The CDR3 DNA follows: TGTGCCAGCAGTTACCTCAGAGGCGGGGGTAACAATGAGCAGTTCTTC. This sequence joins TRBV6-6 and TRBJ2-1; TRBD2 agrees at 7 bases. CDR3 length equals 16 residues. Trimming at V came to 2 bases and at J to 5 bases, leaving 9 bases not matched to a gene. Looked up from germline, CDR1 is MNHNY and CDR2 is SVGAGI (reference sequence).

Comments on this clone: This CDR3 is also generated by other DNA sequences in the sample. This sequence joins TRBV27 and TRBJ1-5; D is uncertain. The germline V gene has CDR1 MNHEY and CDR2 SMNVEV (reference sequence). The CDR3 totals 12 residues. Trimming pared 3 bases from V and 7 bases from J, leaving 7 bases between. This chain's CDR3 is CASSFQNQPQHF. The CDR3 nucleotides are TGTGCCAGCAGTTTCCAGAACCAGCCCCAGCATTTT.

The genes are TRBV27 and TRBJ2-1, with 12 nucleotides matching TRBD2. Per the germline V gene, CDR1 is MNHEY and CDR2 is SMNVEV (reference sequence). V lost 6 bases, J lost 6 bases, and 9 bases stayed unmatched. The CDR3 runs 16 residues. The CDR3 is CASSVPPSGGANEQFF. The DNA for the CDR3 is TGTGCCAGCAGCGTACCGCCTAGCGGGGGGGCCAATGAGCAGTTCTTC.

This chain links TRBV4-1 with TRBJ1-1; no firm D call. The CDR3 is 17 amino acids. The germline V and J ends were trimmed by 4 bases and 3 bases, with 21 bases remaining between them. CDR1 is MGHRA, CDR2 YSYEKL, per germline. This CDR3 is CASSLLSVFSGYTEAFF. The CDR3 DNA sequence: TGCGCCAGCAGCCTTCTTAGCGTGTTTTCAGGCTACACTGAAGCTTTCTTT.

This clone has a handful of counts. The V and J genes are TRBV4-1 and TRBJ2-5, with TRBD2 matching 10 bases. CDR3 length: 16 amino acids. Trimming cost V 0 bases and J 8 bases; bases outside gene matches: 9. CDR1 MGHRA and CDR2 YSYEKL come from the germline V gene. The CDR3 sequence is CASSQDERGGSGTQYF. The CDR3 bases are TGCGCCAGCAGCCAAGATGAGCGGGGGGGCTCGGGAACCCAGTACTTC.

The chain uses TRBV19 and TRBJ1-5; 7 bases are shared with TRBD1. The germline V gene has CDR1 LNHDA and CDR2 SQIVND (reference sequence). The CDR3 runs to 15 residues. V lost 3 bases, J lost 3 bases, and 5 bases stayed unmatched. CDR3 in amino acids: CASSIGTVFNQPQHF. For the CDR3, the DNA is TGTGCCAGTAGTATCGGGACAGTTTTCAATCAGCCCCAGCATTTT.

The chain carries TRBV6-5 and TRBJ2-7, with D perhaps TRBD1 (6 bases). The germline V gene encodes CDR1 MNHEY and CDR2 SVGAGI. The CDR3 has 15 residues. The germline V and J ends were trimmed by 7 bases and 2 bases, with 18 bases remaining between them. Written as DNA, the CDR3 is TGTGCCAGCACCTCAGACCACAGGGACCCCTACGAGCAGTACGTC. Its translation: CASTSDHRDPYEQYV.

V and J are TRBV5-4 and TRBJ1-2; TRBD1 aligns across 7 bases. The CDR3 consists of 15 residues. The V segment lost 4 bases and the J segment 7 bases; nucleotides outside the gene matches: 13. Germline assignment: CDR1 SGHNT and CDR2 YYREEE (reference sequence). The CDR3 region has the DNA TGTGCCAGCAGCACCCGGGACAGATCGGGGAGTGGCTACACCTTC. Translated, it gives CASSTRDRSGSGYTF.

This sequence joins TRBV27 and TRBJ1-6, with 9 bases fitting TRBD1. CDR3 length: 14 residues. CDR1 is MNHEY and CDR2 is SMNVEV in the germline V gene (reference sequence). Trimming at V came to 5 bases and at J to 7 bases, leaving 3 bases not matched to a gene. CDR3 amino acids: CASSVDRGNSPLHF. The CDR3 DNA reads TGTGCCAGCAGTGTGGACAGGGGCAATTCACCCCTCCACTTT.

The V gene is TRBV27, the J gene TRBJ2-2; 12 bases map to TRBD1. Germline CDR1 MNHEY, CDR2 SMNVEV (reference sequence). V shed 4 bases and J 7 bases; nucleotides not matched to a gene: 4. There are 15 residues in the CDR3. CDR3 in amino acids: CASSSGTGGFGELFF. CDR3 nucleotide sequence: TGTGCCAGCAGTTCCGGGACAGGGGGCTTCGGGGAGCTGTTTTTT.

The rearrangement links TRBV6-5 to TRBJ2-1; 7 bases agree with TRBD2. Germline trimming cut 2 bases from V and 3 bases from J; bases unmatched to any gene: 1. The CDR3 loop spans 14 amino acids. Germline CDR1 and CDR2: MNHEY and SVGAGI. Here the CDR3 reads CASSYRGDYNEQFF. The CDR3 DNA reads as TGTGCCAGCAGTTACCGGGGGGACTACAATGAGCAGTTCTTC.

The chain employs TRBV5-6 and TRBJ2-7, with 8 bases lining up with TRBD1. The CDR3 runs 16 residues. Losses at the gene ends were 3 bases for V and 4 bases for J; bases not matched to a gene: 12. Germline CDR1 reads SGHDT; CDR2 reads YYEEEE. The CDR3 region is CASSSAGGTGTYEQYV. In DNA form, the CDR3 reads TGTGCCAGCAGCTCTGCTGGTGGGACAGGTACTTACGAGCAGTACGTC.

Points on this clone: Its ends do not fully match the called genes, so a read error is possible. The chain employs TRBV2 and TRBJ2-4, with a possible D match to TRBD1 (6 bases). Germline assignment: CDR1 SNHLY and CDR2 FYNNEI. This CDR3 spans 13 amino acids. The CDR3 is CASRKTPGHRIAF. In DNA form, the CDR3 reads TGTGCCAGCAGGAAAACCCCGGGACACCGAATAGCCTTC.

V is TRBV6-9 and J is TRBJ1-1; D remains ambiguous. The CDR3 has 15 residues. The germline V and J ends were trimmed by 1 base and 1 base, with 10 bases remaining between them. The germline V gene has CDR1 MNHGY and CDR2 SVAAGI. CDR3 loop: CASSYLHKKNTEAFF. The CDR3 nucleotides read TGTGCCAGCAGTTATTTGCACAAAAAGAACACTGAAGCTTTCTTT.

The rearrangement uses TRBV29-1 and TRBJ2-2, with 8 bases that match TRBD1. Trimming took 6 bases from V and 1 from J; bases not matched to a gene: 1. Germline CDR1 SQVTM, CDR2 ANQGSEA. The CDR3 consists of 13 residues. The CDR3 DNA reads TGCAGCGTGGGACAGGAGAACACCGGGGAGCTGTTTTTT. Protein sequence: CSVGQENTGELFF.